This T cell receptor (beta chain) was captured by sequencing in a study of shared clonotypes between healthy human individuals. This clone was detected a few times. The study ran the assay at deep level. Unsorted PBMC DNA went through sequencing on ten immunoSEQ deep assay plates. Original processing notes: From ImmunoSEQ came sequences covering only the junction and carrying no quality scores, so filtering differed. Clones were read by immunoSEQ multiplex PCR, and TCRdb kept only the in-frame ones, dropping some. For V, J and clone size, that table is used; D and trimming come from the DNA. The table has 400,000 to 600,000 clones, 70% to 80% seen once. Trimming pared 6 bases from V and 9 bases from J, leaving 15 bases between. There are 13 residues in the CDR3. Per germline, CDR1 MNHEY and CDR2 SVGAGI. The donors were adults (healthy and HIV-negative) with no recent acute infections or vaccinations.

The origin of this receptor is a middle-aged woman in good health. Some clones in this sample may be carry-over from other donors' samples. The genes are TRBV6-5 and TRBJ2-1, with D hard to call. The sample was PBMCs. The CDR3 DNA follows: TGTGCCAGCAGACCGAGGTGGGATCGTGAGCAGTTCTTC. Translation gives CASRPRWDREQFF.